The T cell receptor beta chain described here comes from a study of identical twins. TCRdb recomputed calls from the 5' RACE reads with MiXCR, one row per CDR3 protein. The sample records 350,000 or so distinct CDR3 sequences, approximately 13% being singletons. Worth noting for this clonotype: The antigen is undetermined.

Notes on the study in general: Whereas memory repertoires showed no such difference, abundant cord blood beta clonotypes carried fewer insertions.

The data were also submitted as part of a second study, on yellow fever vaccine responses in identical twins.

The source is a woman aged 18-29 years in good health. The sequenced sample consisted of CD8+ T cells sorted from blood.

The CDR3 nucleotides read TGTGCCAGCACCGAGGACGGCGGGGGCTCTGAAGCTTTCTTT. Translated, it gives CASTEDGGGSEAFF. The chain uses TRBV12-3 or TRBV12-4 and TRBJ1-1; the D gene is possibly TRBD1 (6 bases). The CDR3 extends over 14 amino acids. V dropped 7 bases and J dropped 6 bases, with 18 bases sitting between them.